This passage covers 13 T cell receptor beta chains from one sample sequenced in a study of T cells in Graves' hyperthyroidism and ophthalmopathy. RNA transcripts gave rise to amplified TCR beta CDR3 regions. A first-round RT-PCR of the TCR CDR3 used the HTBI primer set. MiXCR, run by TCRdb on the multiplex PCR reads, gives a single entry per CDR3 protein. The sample shows around 250,000 distinct CDR3 sequences, roughly 15% of them seen only once. The sample consisted of blood. All receptors derive from a woman aged 40 to 50 with Graves' hyperthyroidism that later progressed to Graves' ophthalmopathy.

Ten or more counts support this clonotype. V is TRBV11-2 and J is TRBJ2-5, with TRBD2 matching 11 bases. The CDR3 contains 18 residues. CDR1 SGHAT and CDR2 FQNNGV come from the germline V gene. Germline trimming cut 5 bases from V and 3 bases from J; bases unmatched to any gene: 14. CDR3 amino acids: CASSLRLAGTPAKETQYF. DNA of the CDR3: TGTGCCAGCAGCCTTCGACTAGCGGGAACTCCCGCAAAAGAGACCCAGTACTTC.

This clonotype was seen many times. The V gene is TRBV20-1, the J gene TRBJ2-7, with D uncertain. Trimming took 0 bases from V and 3 from J, leaving 12 bases between them. Germline loops: CDR1 DFQATT, CDR2 SNEGSKA (reference sequence). The CDR3 totals 14 residues. CDR3: CSARDFSPNYEQYF. DNA of the CDR3: TGCAGTGCTAGAGATTTTTCCCCAAACTACGAGCAGTACTTC.

This clonotype was recorded a few times. This chain connects TRBV28 to TRBJ1-5; D perhaps matches TRBD1 (5 bases). Trimming shortened V by 6 bases and J by 0 bases, and 18 bases separated the two germline ends. This CDR3 region has 17 residues. CDR1 is MDHEN and CDR2 is SYDVKM in the germline V gene. The CDR3 spells CASSPGVRGYSNQPQHF. DNA of the CDR3: TGTGCCAGCAGCCCGGGCGTCCGGGGCTATAGCAATCAGCCCCAGCATTTT.

The chain joins TRBV12-3 or TRBV12-4 to TRBJ1-4; tentative D call: TRBD1 (5 bases). V dropped 6 bases and J dropped 5 bases, with 16 bases sitting between them. This CDR3 spans 15 amino acids. DNA of the CDR3: TGTGCCAGCAGCTTACAGACAGTTTTGAATGAAAAACTGTTTTTT. Its translation: CASSLQTVLNEKLFF.

This clonotype was recorded at least ten times. The chain is built from TRBV27 and TRBJ2-3; D unresolved. CDR3 size: 14 residues. The germline CDR1 and CDR2 sequences are MNHEY and SMNVEV (reference sequence). V was trimmed by 3 bases and J by 0 bases, leaving 7 bases between them. DNA of the CDR3: TGTGCCAGCAGTTTTCTTTCTAGCACAGATACGCAGTATTTT. This sequence encodes CASSFLSSTDTQYF.

This clonotype occurred a few times. The chain joins TRBV4-1 to TRBJ2-1; 12 bases match TRBD2. V lost 3 bases and J lost 6; bases outside the gene matches: 6. CDR1 is MGHRA, CDR2 YSYEKL, per germline. The CDR3 contains 16 residues. The CDR3 here is CASSQRLAGVVNEQFF. The CDR3 DNA reads TGCGCCAGCAGCCAGCGACTAGCGGGAGTGGTCAATGAGCAGTTCTTC.

Ten or more counts support this clonotype. J is TRBJ1-1 and V is TRBV28, with unresolved D. Germline V gene sequence: CDR1 MDHEN, CDR2 SYDVKM. The germline V and J ends were trimmed by 7 bases and 0 bases, with 9 bases remaining between them. The CDR3 contains 13 residues. Here the CDR3 reads CASTGPMNTEAFF. In DNA, the CDR3 is TGTGCCAGCACCGGACCAATGAACACTGAAGCTTTCTTT.

This clonotype has a count of ten or more. The genes are TRBV7-9 and TRBJ2-1, with D possibly called TRBD1 or TRBD2 (5 bases each). The CDR3 has 17 residues. The germline CDR1 and CDR2 sequences are SEHNR and FQNEAQ (reference sequence). V was trimmed by 4 bases and J by 9 bases, leaving 25 bases between them. DNA of the CDR3: TGTGCCAGCAGCTCAGCCACTAGAGGGGTACGATCTGGTGAGCAGTTCTTC. Its protein product is CASSSATRGVRSGEQFF. The full variable domain, with the rest looked up from reference TRBV7-9 and TRBJ2-1, is DTGVSQNPRHKITKRGQNVTFRCDPISEHNRLYWYRQTLGQGPEFLTYFQNEAQLEKSRLLSDRFSAERPKGSFSTLEIQRTEQGDSAMYLCASSSATRGVRSGEQFFGPGTRLTVL.

The sample holds a few counts of this clonotype. The V gene is TRBV7-3, the J gene TRBJ2-1; TRBD2 matches 7 bases. Losses at the gene ends were 4 bases for V and 10 bases for J; bases not matched to a gene: 4. The CDR3 runs to 12 residues. Per the germline V gene, CDR1 is SGHTA and CDR2 is FQGTGA. The CDR3 reads CASSSSGGEQFF. The CDR3 DNA is TGTGCCAGCAGCTCGTCGGGAGGCGAGCAGTTCTTC.

This clonotype was counted only a few times. V gene TRBV12-3 or TRBV12-4 combines with J gene TRBJ1-5; D is perhaps TRBD1 (6 bases). There are 14 residues in the CDR3. V lost 0 bases, J lost 4 bases, and 7 bases lay in between. The CDR3 DNA is TGTGCCAGCAGTTTAGCGCAGGGGAATCAGCCCCAGCATTTT. Encoded protein: CASSLAQGNQPQHF.

This clonotype was seen a handful of times. This may arise from a read error, as a much more abundant clone is one base away. No conserved phenylalanine or tryptophan is present at the end of the CDR3, so a read error is the likely explanation. This rearrangement joins TRBV10-3 to TRBJ2-5, with 9 bases lining up with TRBD1. This CDR3 region has 17 residues. From germline, CDR1 is ENHRY and CDR2 SYGVKD. The trim removed 2 bases at V and 4 bases at J, leaving 11 bases unmatched. Here the CDR3 reads CAISENPGQGVAETQYS. The DNA for the CDR3 is TGTGCCATCAGTGAGAATCCGGGACAGGGAGTAGCAGAGACCCAGTACTCC.

The V call is TRBV6-1, the J call TRBJ1-1; D ambiguous. The germline V gene encodes CDR1 MNHNS and CDR2 SASEGT. The CDR3 is 14 amino acids. V dropped 1 base and J dropped 7 bases, with 13 bases sitting between them. CDR3 protein: CASSEGADPSEAFF. CDR3 DNA sequence: TGTGCCAGCAGTGAAGGGGCAGACCCTAGTGAAGCTTTCTTT.

Many counts were recorded for this clonotype. CDR3 nucleotides: TGTGCCAGCAGTGGACAGGGCATTGCCTTCGGTGATACGCAGTATTTT. Protein product: CASSGQGIAFGDTQYF. J is TRBJ2-3 and V is TRBV2; 7 bases are shared with TRBD1. V was clipped by 4 bases and J by 6 bases; unmatched bases: 13. The CDR3 covers 16 residues. CDR1 and CDR2 (germline): SNHLY, FYNNEI.